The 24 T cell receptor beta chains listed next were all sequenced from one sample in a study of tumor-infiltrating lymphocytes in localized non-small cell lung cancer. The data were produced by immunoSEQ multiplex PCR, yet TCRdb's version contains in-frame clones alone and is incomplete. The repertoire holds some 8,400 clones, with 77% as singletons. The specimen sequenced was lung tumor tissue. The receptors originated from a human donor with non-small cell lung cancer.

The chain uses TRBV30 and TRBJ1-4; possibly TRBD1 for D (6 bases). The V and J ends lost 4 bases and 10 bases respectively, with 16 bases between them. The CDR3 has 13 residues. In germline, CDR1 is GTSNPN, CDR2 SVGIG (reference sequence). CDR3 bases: TGTGCCTGGATGGGGGGGCCTCGTGGAAAACTGTTTTTT. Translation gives CAWMGGPRGKLFF. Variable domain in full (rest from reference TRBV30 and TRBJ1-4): SQTIHQWPATLVQPVGSPLSLECTVEGTSNPNLYWYRQAAGRGLQLLFYSVGIGQISSEVPQNLSASRPQDRQFILSSKKLLLSDSGFYLCAWMGGPRGKLFFGSGTQLSVL.

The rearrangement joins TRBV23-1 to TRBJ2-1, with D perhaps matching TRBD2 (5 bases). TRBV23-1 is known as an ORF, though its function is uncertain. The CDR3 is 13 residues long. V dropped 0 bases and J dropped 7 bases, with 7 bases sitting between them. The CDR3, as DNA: TGCGCCAGCAGTCAATCGGAGGTTAATGAGCAGTTCTTC. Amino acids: CASSQSEVNEQFF.

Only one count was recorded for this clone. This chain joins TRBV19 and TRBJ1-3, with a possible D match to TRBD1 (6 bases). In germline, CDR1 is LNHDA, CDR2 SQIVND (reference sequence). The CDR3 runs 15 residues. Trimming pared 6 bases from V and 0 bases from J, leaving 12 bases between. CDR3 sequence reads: CASSLQGLSGNTIYF. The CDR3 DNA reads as TGTGCCAGTAGCCTACAGGGCCTCTCTGGAAACACCATATATTTT. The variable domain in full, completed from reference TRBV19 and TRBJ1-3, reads DGGITQSPKYLFRKEGQNVTLSCEQNLNHDAMYWYRQDPGQGLRLIYYSQIVNDFQKGDIAEGYSVSREKKESFPLTVTSAQKNPTAFYLCASSLQGLSGNTIYFGEGSWLTVV.

The CDR3 sequence: CATSRGSAGRETQYF. CDR3 nucleotide sequence: TGTGCCACCAGCAGAGGGTCGGCCGGACGAGAGACCCAGTACTTC. The chain has TRBV15 and TRBJ2-5; D remains unclear. Germline CDR1 and CDR2: LNHNV and YYDKDF (reference sequence). Trimming cost V 1 base and J 4 bases, with 13 bases left between them. The CDR3 has 15 amino acids.

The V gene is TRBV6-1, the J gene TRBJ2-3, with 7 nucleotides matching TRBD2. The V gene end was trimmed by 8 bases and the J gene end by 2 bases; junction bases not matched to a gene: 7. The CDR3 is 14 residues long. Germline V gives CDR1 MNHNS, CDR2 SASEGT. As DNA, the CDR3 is TGTGCCAGCGGGGCGGGAGTCGCCACAGATACGCAGTATTTT. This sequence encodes CASGAGVATDTQYF.

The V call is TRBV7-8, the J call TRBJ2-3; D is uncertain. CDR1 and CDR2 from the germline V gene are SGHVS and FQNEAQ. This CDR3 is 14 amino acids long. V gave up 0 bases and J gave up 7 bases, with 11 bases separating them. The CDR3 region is CASSLATFRYTQYF. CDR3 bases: TGTGCCAGCAGCTTAGCGACCTTTCGATATACGCAGTATTTT.

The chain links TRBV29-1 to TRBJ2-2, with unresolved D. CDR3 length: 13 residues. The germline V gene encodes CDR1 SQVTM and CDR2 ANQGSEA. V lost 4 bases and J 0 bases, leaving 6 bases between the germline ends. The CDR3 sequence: CSVGVTNTGELFF. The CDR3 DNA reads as TGCAGCGTTGGGGTGACGAACACCGGGGAGCTGTTTTTT.

CDR3 protein: CASSPNELRLSTDTQYF. The CDR3, as DNA: TGTGCCAGCTCACCCAACGAATTGAGATTGTCCACAGATACGCAGTATTTT. The chain joins TRBV18 to TRBJ2-3; no firm D call. V was trimmed by 3 bases and J by 2 bases, leaving 18 bases between them. CDR3 length: 17 residues. The V gene's germline CDR1 is KGHSH and CDR2 LQKENI.

CDR3 amino acids: CGDPAHTIYF. The CDR3 DNA reads TGTGGCGACCCTGCTCACACCATATATTTT. The chain uses TRBV19 and TRBJ1-3; D is ambiguous. Per germline, CDR1 LNHDA and CDR2 SQIVND (reference sequence). The CDR3 loop spans 10 amino acids.

CDR3 sequence: CASSPWDRSFEQYF. CDR3 DNA: TGTGCCAGCAGTCCCTGGGACAGGTCTTTTGAGCAGTACTTC. This rearrangement joins TRBV27 to TRBJ2-7; 8 bases match TRBD1. CDR3 size: 14 residues. From germline, CDR1 is MNHEY and CDR2 SMNVEV (reference sequence). Trimming removed 5 bases from V and 7 bases from J; junction bases left unmatched: 10.

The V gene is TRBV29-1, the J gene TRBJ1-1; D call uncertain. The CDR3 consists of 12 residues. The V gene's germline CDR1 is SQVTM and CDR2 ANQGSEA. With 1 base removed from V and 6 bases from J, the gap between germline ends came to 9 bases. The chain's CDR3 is CSVEVRRAEAFF. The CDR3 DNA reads TGCAGCGTTGAAGTCAGGCGAGCTGAAGCTTTCTTT.

CDR3: CASSIKTGSARYYGYTF. CDR3 DNA: TGTGCCAGTAGCATAAAGACAGGATCGGCGCGGTACTATGGCTACACCTTC. This chain uses TRBV19 with TRBJ1-2; perhaps TRBD1 as D (6 bases). V lost 6 bases and J lost 3, with 23 bases in between. The length of the CDR3 is 17 residues. The germline V gene has CDR1 LNHDA and CDR2 SQIVND (reference sequence).

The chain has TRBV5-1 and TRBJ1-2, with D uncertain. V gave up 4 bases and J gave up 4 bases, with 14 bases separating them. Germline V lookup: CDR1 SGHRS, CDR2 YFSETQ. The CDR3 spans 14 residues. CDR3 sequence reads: CASSPYLGIYGYTF. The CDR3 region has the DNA TGCGCCAGCAGCCCGTATCTAGGGATCTATGGCTACACCTTC.

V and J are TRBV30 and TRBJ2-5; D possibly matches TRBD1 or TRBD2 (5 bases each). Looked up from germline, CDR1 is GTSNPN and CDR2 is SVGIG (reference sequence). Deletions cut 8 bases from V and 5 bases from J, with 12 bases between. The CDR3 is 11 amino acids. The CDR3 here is CARPGSETQYF. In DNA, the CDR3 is TGTGCCCGCCCAGGGAGCGAGACCCAGTACTTC.

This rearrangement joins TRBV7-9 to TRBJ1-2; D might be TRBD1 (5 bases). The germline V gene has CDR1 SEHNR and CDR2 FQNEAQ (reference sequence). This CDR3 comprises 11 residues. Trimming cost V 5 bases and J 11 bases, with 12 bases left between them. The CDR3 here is CASSRTGEYTF. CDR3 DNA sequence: TGTGCCAGCAGCCGGACGGGGGAGTACACCTTC. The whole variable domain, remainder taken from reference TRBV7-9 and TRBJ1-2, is DTGVSQNPRHKITKRGQNVTFRCDPISEHNRLYWYRQTLGQGPEFLTYFQNEAQLEKSRLLSDRFSAERPKGSFSTLEIQRTEQGDSAMYLCASSRTGEYTFGSGTRLTVV.

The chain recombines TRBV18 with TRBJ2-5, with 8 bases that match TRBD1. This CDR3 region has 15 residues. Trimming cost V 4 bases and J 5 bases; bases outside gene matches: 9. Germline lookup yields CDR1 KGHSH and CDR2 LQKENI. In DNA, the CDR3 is TGTGCCAGCTCACGTGATACAGGGGGGAGTGAGACCCAGTACTTC. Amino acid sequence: CASSRDTGGSETQYF. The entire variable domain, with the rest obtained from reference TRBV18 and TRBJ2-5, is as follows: NAGVMQNPRHLVRRRGQEARLRCSPMKGHSHVYWYRQLPEEGLKFMVYLQKENIIDESGMPKERFSAEFPKEGPSILRIQQVVRGDSAAYFCASSRDTGGSETQYFGPGTRLLVL.

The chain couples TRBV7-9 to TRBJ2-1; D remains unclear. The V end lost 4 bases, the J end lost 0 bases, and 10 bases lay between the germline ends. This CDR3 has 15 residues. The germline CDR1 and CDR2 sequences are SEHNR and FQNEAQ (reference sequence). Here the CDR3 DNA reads TGTGCCAGCAGCTCAGACCGGTCCTCCTACAATGAGCAGTTCTTC. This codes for CASSSDRSSYNEQFF.

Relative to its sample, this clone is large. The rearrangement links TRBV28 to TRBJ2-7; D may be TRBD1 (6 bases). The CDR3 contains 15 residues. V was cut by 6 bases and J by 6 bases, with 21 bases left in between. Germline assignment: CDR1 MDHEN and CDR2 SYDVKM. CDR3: CASSRGRDPTVEQYF. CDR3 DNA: TGTGCCAGCAGCAGGGGACGGGACCCCACGGTCGAGCAGTACTTC.

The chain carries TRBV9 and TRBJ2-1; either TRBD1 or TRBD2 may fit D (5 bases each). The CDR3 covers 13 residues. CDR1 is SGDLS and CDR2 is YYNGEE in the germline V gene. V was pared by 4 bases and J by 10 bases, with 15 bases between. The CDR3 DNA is TGTGCCAGCAGCCCTCGGCTAGAGGGGGAGCAGTTCTTC. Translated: CASSPRLEGEQFF. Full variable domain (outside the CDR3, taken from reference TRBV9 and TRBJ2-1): DSGVTQTPKHLITATGQRVTLRCSPRSGDLSVYWYQQSLDQGLQFLIQYYNGEERAKGNILERFSAQQFPDLHSELNLSSLELGDSALYFCASSPRLEGEQFFGPGTRLTVL.

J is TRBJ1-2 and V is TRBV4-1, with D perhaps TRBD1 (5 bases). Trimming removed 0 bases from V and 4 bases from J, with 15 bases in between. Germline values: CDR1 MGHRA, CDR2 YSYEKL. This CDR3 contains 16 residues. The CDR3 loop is CASSQDRDGSGYGYTF. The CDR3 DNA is TGCGCCAGCAGCCAAGATAGGGACGGGAGCGGCTATGGCTACACCTTC.

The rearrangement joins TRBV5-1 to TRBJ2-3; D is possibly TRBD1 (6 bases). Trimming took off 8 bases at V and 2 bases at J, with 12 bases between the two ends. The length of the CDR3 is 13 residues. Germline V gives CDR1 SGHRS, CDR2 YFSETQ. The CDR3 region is CASRQEPTDTQYF. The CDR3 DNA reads TGCGCCAGTCGACAGGAGCCCACAGATACGCAGTATTTT.

The CDR3 reads CASSQRQVATGELFF. DNA of the CDR3: TGCGCCAGCAGCCAGAGACAAGTCGCCACCGGGGAGCTGTTTTTT. The chain carries TRBV5-1 and TRBJ2-2; D remains ambiguous. Looked up from germline, CDR1 is SGHRS and CDR2 is YFSETQ. This CDR3 is 15 amino acids long. The germline V and J ends were trimmed by 4 bases and 4 bases, with 14 bases remaining between them. Full variable domain (remainder filled in from reference TRBV5-1 and TRBJ2-2): KAGVTQTPRYLIKTRGQQVTLSCSPISGHRSVSWYQQTPGQGLQFLFEYFSETQRNKGNFPGRFSGRQFSNSRSEMNVSTLELGDSALYLCASSQRQVATGELFFGEGSRLTVL.

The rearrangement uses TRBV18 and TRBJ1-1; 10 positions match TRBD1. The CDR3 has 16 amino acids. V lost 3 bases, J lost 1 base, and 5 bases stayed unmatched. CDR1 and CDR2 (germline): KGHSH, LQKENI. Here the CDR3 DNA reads TGTGCCAGCTCACCGGGACAGGGGATACGGAACACTGAAGCTTTCTTT. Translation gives CASSPGQGIRNTEAFF.

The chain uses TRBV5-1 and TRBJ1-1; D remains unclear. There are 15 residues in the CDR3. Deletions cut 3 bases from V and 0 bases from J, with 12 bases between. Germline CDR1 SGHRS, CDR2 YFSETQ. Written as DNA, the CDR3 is TGCGCCAGCAGCTCCAATACGGGTCTGAACACTGAAGCTTTCTTT. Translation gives CASSSNTGLNTEAFF. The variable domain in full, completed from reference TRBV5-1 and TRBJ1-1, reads KAGVTQTPRYLIKTRGQQVTLSCSPISGHRSVSWYQQTPGQGLQFLFEYFSETQRNKGNFPGRFSGRQFSNSRSEMNVSTLELGDSALYLCASSSNTGLNTEAFFGQGTRLTVV.